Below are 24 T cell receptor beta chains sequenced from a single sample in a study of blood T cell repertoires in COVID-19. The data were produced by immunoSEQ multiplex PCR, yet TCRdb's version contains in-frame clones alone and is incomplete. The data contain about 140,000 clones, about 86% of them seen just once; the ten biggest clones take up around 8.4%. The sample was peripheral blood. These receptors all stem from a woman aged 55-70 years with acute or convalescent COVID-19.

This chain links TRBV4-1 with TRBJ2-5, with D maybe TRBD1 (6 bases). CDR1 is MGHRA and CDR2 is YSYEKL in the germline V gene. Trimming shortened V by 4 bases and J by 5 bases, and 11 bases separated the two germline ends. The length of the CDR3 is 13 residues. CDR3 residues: CASSLTTGETQYF. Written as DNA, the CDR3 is TGCGCCAGCAGCCTAACCACAGGGGAGACCCAGTACTTC.

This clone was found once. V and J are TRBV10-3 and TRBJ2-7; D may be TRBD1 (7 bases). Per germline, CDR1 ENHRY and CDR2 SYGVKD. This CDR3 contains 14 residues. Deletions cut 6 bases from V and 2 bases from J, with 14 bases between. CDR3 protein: CAISRGTETYEQYF. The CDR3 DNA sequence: TGTGCCATCAGCCGGGGGACAGAAACCTACGAGCAGTACTTC.

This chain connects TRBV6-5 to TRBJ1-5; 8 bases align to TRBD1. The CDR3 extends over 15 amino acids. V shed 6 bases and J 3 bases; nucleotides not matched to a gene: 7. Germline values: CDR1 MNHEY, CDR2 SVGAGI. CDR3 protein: CASRSSGGLNQPQHF. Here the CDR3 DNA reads TGTGCCAGCAGATCTTCAGGGGGCCTCAATCAGCCCCAGCATTTT.

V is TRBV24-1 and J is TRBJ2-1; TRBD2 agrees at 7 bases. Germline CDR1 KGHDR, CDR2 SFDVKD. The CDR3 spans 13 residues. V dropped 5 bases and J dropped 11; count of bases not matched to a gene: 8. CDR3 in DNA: TGTGCCACCAGTGCACTAGCGACGTCTCAGCAGTTCTTC. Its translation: CATSALATSQQFF.

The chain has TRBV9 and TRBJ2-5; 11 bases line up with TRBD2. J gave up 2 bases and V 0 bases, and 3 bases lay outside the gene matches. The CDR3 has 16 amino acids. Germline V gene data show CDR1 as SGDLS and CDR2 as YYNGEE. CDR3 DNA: TGTGCCAGCAGCGTAGCCGCTAGCGGGGGGCAAGAGACCCAGTACTTC. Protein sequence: CASSVAASGGQETQYF.

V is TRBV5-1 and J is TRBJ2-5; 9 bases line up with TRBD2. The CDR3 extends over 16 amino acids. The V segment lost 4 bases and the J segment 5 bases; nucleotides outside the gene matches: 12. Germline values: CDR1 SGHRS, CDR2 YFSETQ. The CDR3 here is CASSPRAGGLRETQYF. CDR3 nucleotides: TGCGCCAGCAGCCCCCGGGCGGGGGGGCTACGGGAGACCCAGTACTTC.

CDR3 DNA sequence: TGCGCCAGCAGCCAAGAAAGCCTTAGCTCCTACGAGCAGTACTTC. Amino acids: CASSQESLSSYEQYF. This chain connects TRBV4-3 to TRBJ2-7, with unresolved D. Germline CDR1 reads LGHNA; CDR2 reads YSLEER. Trimming shortened V by 0 bases and J by 0 bases, and 9 bases separated the two germline ends. The CDR3 spans 15 residues.

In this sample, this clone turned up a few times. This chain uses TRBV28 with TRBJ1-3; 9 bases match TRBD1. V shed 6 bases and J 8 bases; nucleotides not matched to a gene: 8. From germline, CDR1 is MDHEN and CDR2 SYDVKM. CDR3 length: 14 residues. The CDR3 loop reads CASSSGQGGDTIYF. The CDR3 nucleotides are TGTGCCAGCAGCTCGGGACAGGGTGGGGACACCATATATTTT.

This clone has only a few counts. The CDR3, as DNA: TGTGCCAGCACTCAACAGGGATCGAACACTGAAGCTTTCTTT. Its translation is CASTQQGSNTEAFF. This chain connects TRBV9 to TRBJ1-1; tentative D call: TRBD1 (6 bases). Trimming stripped 6 bases from V and 1 base from J, with 13 bases between. This CDR3 contains 14 residues. From germline, CDR1 is SGDLS and CDR2 YYNGEE.

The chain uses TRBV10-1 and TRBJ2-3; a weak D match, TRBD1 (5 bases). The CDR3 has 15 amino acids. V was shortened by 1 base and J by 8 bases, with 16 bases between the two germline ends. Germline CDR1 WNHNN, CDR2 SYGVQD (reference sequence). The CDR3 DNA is TGCGCCAGCAGTGAGTATTCGTCGGACAAGGGTACGCAGTATTTT. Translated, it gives CASSEYSSDKGTQYF.

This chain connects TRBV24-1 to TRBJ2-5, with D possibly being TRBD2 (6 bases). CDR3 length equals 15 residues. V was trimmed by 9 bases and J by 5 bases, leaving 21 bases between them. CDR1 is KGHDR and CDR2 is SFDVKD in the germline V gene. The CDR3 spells CATGGNRSTTETQYF. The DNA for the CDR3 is TGTGCCACCGGCGGGAACAGGTCTACCACCGAGACCCAGTACTTC.

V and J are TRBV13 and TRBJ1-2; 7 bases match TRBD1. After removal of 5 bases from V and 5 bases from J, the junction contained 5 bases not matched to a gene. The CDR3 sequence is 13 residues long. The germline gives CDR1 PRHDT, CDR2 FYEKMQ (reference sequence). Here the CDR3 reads CASSLTGTYGYTF. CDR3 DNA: TGTGCCAGCAGCCTGACAGGGACTTATGGCTACACCTTC.

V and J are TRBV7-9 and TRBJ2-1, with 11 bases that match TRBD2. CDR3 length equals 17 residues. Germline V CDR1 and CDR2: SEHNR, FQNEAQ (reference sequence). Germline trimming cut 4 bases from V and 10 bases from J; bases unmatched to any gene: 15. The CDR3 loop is CASSSPRLAGSSGEQFF. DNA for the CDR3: TGTGCCAGCAGCTCCCCAAGACTAGCGGGGTCTTCGGGGGAGCAGTTCTTC.

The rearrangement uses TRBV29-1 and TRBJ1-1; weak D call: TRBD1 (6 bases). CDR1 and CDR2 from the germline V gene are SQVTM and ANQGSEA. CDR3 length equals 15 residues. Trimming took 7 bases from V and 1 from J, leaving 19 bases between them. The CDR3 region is CSAGGRWGKNTEAFF. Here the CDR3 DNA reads TGCAGCGCCGGGGGGCGGTGGGGGAAGAACACTGAAGCTTTCTTT.

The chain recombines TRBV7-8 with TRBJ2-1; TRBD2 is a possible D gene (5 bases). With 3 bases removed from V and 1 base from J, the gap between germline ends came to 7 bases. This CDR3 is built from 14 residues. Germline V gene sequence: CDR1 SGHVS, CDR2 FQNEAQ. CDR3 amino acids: CASSFRGSYNEQFF. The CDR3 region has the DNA TGTGCCAGCAGCTTCCGGGGTTCCTACAATGAGCAGTTCTTC. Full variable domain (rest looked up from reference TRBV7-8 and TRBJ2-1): GAGVSQSPRYKVAKRGQDVALRCDPISGHVSLFWYQQALGQGPEFLTYFQNEAQLDKSGLPSDRFFAERPEGSVSTLKIQRTQQEDSAVYLCASSFRGSYNEQFFGPGTRLTVL.

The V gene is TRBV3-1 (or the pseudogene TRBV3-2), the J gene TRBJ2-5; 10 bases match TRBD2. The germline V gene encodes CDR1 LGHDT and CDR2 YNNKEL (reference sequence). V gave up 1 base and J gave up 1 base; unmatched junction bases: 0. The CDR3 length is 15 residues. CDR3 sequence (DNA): TGTGCCAGCAGCCAAGTAGCGGGGGGCCAAGAGACCCAGTACTTC. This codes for CASSQVAGGQETQYF.

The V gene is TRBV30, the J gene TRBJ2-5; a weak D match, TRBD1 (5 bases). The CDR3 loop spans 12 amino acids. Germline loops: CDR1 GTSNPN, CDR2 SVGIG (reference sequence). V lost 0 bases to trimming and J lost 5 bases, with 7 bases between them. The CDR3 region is CAWSVRQETQYF. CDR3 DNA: TGTGCCTGGAGTGTACGACAGGAGACCCAGTACTTC.

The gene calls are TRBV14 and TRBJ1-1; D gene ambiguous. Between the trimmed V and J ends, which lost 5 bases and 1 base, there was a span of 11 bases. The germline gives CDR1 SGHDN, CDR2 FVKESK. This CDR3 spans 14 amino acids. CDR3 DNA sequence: TGTGCCAGCAGCACCCAGGTGTCGAACACTGAAGCTTTCTTT. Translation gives CASSTQVSNTEAFF.

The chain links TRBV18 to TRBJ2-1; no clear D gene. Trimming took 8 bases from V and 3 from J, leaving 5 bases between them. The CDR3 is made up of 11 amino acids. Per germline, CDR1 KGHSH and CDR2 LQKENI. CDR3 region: CASASYNEQFF. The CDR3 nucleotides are TGTGCCAGCGCGAGCTACAATGAGCAGTTCTTC. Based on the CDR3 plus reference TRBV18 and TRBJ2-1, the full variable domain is NAGVMQNPRHLVRRRGQEARLRCSPMKGHSHVYWYRQLPEEGLKFMVYLQKENIIDESGMPKERFSAEFPKEGPSILRIQQVVRGDSAAYFCASASYNEQFFGPGTRLTVL.

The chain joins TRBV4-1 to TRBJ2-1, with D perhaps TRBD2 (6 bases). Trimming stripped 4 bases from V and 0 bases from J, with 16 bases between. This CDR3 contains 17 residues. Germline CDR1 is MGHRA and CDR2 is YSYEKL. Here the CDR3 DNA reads TGCGCCAGCAGCCGGGGGGAGATGGCTAGCTCCTACAATGAGCAGTTCTTC. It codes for CASSRGEMASSYNEQFF.

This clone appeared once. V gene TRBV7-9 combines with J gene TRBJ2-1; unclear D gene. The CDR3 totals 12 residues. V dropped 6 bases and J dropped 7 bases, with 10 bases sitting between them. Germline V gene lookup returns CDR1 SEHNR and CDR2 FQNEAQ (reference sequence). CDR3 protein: CASRTAYNEQFF. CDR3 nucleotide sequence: TGTGCCAGCAGGACTGCTTATAATGAGCAGTTCTTC.

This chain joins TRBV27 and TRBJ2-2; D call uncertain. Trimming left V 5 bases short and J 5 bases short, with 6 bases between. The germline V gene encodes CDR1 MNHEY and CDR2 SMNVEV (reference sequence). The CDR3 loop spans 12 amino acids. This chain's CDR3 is CASSPLTGELFF. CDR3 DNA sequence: TGTGCCAGCAGTCCCCTAACCGGGGAGCTGTTTTTT.

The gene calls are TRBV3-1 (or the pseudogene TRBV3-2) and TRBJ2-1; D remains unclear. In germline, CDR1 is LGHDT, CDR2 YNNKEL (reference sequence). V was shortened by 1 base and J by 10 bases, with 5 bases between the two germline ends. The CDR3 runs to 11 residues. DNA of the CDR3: TGTGCCAGCAGCCAAGTGGGCGAGCAGTTCTTC. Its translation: CASSQVGEQFF.

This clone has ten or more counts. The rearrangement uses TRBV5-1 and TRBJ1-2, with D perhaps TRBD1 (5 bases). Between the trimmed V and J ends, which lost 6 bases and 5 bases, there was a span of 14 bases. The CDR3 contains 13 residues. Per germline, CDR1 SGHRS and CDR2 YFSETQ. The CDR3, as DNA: TGCGCCAGCATCCCAGACAGCGGGTATGGCTACACCTTC. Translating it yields CASIPDSGYGYTF.